Listed below are T cell receptor beta chains from one sample, sequenced in a study of cytomegalovirus exposure and HLA in healthy donors. The data were produced by immunoSEQ multiplex PCR, yet TCRdb's version contains in-frame clones alone and is incomplete. Of around 110,000 clones listed, about 88% are singletons. The material sequenced was PBMCs. These TCRs come from a young woman in good health and CMV-seropositive. Each CDR3 is given with its conserved first and last residue. The order of the fields is clone size, D gene, V gene, J gene, CDR3 protein, CDR3 DNA. D genes are given only for firm matches. The size field is filled for only some rows; it gives once, few, many or a size class.

-,-,TRBV27,TRBJ1-2,CASSLTASYGYTF,TGTGCCAGCAGTTTGACAGCGAGCTATGGCTACACCTTC
once,-,TRBV18,TRBJ1-4,CASSPQRRNEKLFF,TGTGCCAGCTCACCCCAGCGACGTAATGAAAAACTGTTTTTT
-,-,TRBV5-8,TRBJ1-1,CASKKTSGSSQAFF,TGTGCCAGCAAGAAAACCTCCGGGTCCTCCCAAGCTTTCTTT
-,TRBD1,TRBV6-5,TRBJ1-6,CASRGQGDSPLHF,TGTGCCAGCAGAGGACAGGGGGATTCACCCCTCCACTTT
-,-,TRBV7-9,TRBJ1-1,CASSLWRAGNTEAFF,TGTGCCAGCAGCTTATGGAGGGCTGGGAACACTGAAGCTTTCTTT
-,-,TRBV29-1,TRBJ1-1,CSGTGHLNTEAFF,TGCAGCGGGACGGGACACCTGAACACTGAAGCTTTCTTT
-,-,TRBV9,TRBJ1-1,CASSVGGGINAEAFF,TGTGCCAGCAGCGTAGGGGGGGGGATCAACGCTGAAGCTTTCTTT
-,-,TRBV7-2,TRBJ1-4,CASSLAGVGEKLFF,TGTGCCAGCAGCTTAGCAGGGGTGGGTGAAAAACTGTTTTTT
-,TRBD1,TRBV14,TRBJ2-1,CASSQDYFRPGQGRSSSYNEQFF,TGTGCCAGCAGCCAAGACTACTTTAGGCCGGGACAGGGGCGATCAAGCTCCTACAATGAGCAGTTCTTC
once,-,TRBV15,TRBJ1-2,CATSTHGGDGYTF,TGTGCCACCAGCACCCACGGGGGGGATGGCTACACCTTC
-,TRBD1,TRBV6-5,TRBJ2-7,CASSEGAWYEQYF,TGTGCCAGCAGCGAGGGGGCTTGGTACGAGCAGTACTTC
-,-,TRBV19,TRBJ1-1,CASSKGVNTEAFF,TGTGCCAGTAGCAAAGGGGTGAACACTGAAGCTTTCTTT
-,TRBD2,TRBV18,TRBJ2-2,CASSPFSGGTNTGELFF,TGTGCCAGCTCACCGTTCAGCGGGGGGACGAACACCGGGGAGCTGTTTTTT
-,TRBD1,TRBV18,TRBJ1-5,CASSPSGTGGNQPQHF,TGTGCCAGCTCACCTTCCGGGACAGGTGGGAATCAGCCCCAGCATTTT
-,-,TRBV4-1,TRBJ2-1,CASSQVSPVYNEQFF,TGCGCCAGCAGCCAAGTCTCGCCAGTCTACAATGAGCAGTTCTTC
few,TRBD1,TRBV2,TRBJ1-6,CASRGTGQAPLHF,TGTGCCAGCCGCGGGACAGGGCAAGCACCCCTCCACTTT
-,-,TRBV29-1,TRBJ1-1,CSAEGAADNTEAFF,TGCAGCGCCGAGGGTGCAGCAGATAACACTGAAGCTTTCTTT
-,-,TRBV5-1,TRBJ2-2,CASSLLASYTGELFF,TGCGCCAGCAGCTTGTTGGCATCTTACACCGGGGAGCTGTTTTTT